This TCR beta chain was obtained from a study of identical twins. Findings and limits, study-wide: Insertions were fewer in abundant cord blood beta clonotypes, whereas memory repertoires showed none of this pattern. The analysis was cross-sectional rather than longitudinal within donors.

In the case of this clonotype: What it binds is unknown.

TCRdb re-called the 5' RACE reads through MiXCR, storing one row per CDR3 protein. The top ten clones hold around 10% of a sample with 410,000 or so distinct CDR3 sequences, about 18% of them seen once. V gave up 0 bases and J gave up 4 bases, with 10 bases separating them. This CDR3 is 15 amino acids long. Per germline, CDR1 SEHNR and CDR2 FQNEAQ (reference sequence). The sequence came from a man over 45 in good health. The sequenced sample consisted of naive T cells sorted from blood. This rearrangement joins TRBV7-9 to TRBJ1-3; D call uncertain. CDR3 nucleotide sequence: TGTGCCAGCAGCTTAGCGGAGGTCTCGGGAAACACCATATATTTT. This sequence encodes CASSLAEVSGNTIYF.